The clone carrying this TCR beta chain occurred once. This sample was taken from a study of blood T cell repertoires in COVID-19. Study in general: In each case, the material was cDNA or gDNA derived from T cells, B-cell-depleted T cells, or PBMCs.

This table comes from immunoSEQ multiplex PCR, and its TCRdb copy is limited to in-frame clones, with some not included. Of about 100,000 clones in the sample, approximately 84% were seen once. Trimming took off 6 bases at V and 1 base at J, with 9 bases between the two ends. Per germline, CDR1 MNHEY and CDR2 SVGAGI. This CDR3 spans 13 amino acids. Sample: peripheral blood. This chain links TRBV6-5 with TRBJ2-5, with a weak D call TRBD1 (6 bases). The sequence came from a man aged 35-49 years with active or convalescent COVID-19. CDR3 loop: CASSRGTQETQYF. In nucleotides, the CDR3 is TGTGCCAGCAGCAGGGGAACCCAAGAGACCCAGTACTTC.